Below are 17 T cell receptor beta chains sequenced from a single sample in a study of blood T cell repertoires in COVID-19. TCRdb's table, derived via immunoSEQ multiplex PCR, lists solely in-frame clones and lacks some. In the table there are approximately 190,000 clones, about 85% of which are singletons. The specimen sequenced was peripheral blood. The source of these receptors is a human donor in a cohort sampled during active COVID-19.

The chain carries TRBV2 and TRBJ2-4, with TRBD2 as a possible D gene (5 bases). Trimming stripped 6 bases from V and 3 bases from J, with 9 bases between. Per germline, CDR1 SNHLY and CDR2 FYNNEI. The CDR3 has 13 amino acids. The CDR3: CASSGDVKNIQYF. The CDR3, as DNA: TGTGCCAGCAGCGGGGATGTCAAAAACATTCAGTACTTC.

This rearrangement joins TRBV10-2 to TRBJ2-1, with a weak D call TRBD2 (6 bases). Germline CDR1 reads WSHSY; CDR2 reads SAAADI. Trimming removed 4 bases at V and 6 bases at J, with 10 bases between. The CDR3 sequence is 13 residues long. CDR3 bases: TGCGCCAGCAGTGTGCAGCGGGCCAATGAGCAGTTCTTC. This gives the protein CASSVQRANEQFF.

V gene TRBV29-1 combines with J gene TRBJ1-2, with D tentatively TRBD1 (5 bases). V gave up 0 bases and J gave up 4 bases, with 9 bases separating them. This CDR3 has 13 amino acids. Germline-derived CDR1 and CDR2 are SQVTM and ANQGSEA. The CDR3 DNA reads TGCAGCGTTGAAGACGGTCAGGGCTATGGCTACACCTTC. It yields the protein CSVEDGQGYGYTF.

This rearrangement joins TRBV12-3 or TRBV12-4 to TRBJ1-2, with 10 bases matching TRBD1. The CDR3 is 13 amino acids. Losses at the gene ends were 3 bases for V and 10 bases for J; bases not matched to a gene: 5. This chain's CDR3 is CASSLDRGIDYTF. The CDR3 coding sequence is TGTGCCAGCAGTTTGGACAGGGGGATCGACTACACCTTC.

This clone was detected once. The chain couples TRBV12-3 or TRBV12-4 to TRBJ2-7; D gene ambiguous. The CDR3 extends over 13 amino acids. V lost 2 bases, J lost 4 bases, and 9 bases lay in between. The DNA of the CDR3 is TGTGCCAGCAGTTTATGGGCAGTTTACGAGCAGTACTTC. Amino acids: CASSLWAVYEQYF.

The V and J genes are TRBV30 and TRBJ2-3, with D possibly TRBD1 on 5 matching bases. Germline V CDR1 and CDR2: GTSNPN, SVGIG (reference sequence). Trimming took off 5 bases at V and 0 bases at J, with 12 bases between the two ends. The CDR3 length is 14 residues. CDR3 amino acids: CAWGRQISTDTQYF. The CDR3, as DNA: TGTGCCTGGGGCAGACAGATTAGCACAGATACGCAGTATTTT.

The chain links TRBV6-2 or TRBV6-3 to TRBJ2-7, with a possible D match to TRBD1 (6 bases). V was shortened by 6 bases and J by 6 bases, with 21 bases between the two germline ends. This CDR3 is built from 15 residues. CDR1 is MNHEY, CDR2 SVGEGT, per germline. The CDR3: CASSPILLQGGEQYV. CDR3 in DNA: TGTGCCAGCAGCCCAATTCTACTACAGGGCGGCGAGCAGTACGTC.

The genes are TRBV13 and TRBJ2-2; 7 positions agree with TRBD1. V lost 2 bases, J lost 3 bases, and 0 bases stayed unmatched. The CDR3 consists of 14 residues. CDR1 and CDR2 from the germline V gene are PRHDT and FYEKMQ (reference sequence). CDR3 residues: CASSLQGDTGELFF. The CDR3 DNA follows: TGTGCCAGCAGCTTACAGGGGGACACCGGGGAGCTGTTTTTT.

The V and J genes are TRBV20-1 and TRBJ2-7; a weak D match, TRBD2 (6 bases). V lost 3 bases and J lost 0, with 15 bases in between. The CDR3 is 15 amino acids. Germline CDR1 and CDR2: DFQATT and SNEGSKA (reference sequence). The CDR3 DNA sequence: TGCAGTGCTAGTCGGGGGATTCTGAGCTCCTACGAGCAGTACTTC. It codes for CSASRGILSSYEQYF.

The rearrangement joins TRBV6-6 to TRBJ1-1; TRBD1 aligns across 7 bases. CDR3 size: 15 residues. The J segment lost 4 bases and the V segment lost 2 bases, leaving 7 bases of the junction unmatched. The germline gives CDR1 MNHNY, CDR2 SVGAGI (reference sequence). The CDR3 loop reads CASSYSRGVGTEAFF. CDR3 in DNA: TGTGCCAGCAGTTACAGCAGGGGGGTCGGCACTGAAGCTTTCTTT.

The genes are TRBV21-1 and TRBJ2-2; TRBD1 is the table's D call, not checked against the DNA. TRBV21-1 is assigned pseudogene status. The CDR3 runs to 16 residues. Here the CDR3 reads CASSKGDRVNTGELFF. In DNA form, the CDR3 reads TGTGCCAGCAGCAAAGGGGACAGGGTTAACACCGGGGAGCTGTTTTTT.

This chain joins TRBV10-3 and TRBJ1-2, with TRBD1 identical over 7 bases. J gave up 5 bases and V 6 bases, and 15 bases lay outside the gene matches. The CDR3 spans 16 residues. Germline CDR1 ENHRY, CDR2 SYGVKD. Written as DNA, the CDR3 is TGTGCCATCAGCGGGACAGCCACAGAGGTCAATTATGGCTACACCTTC. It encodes CAISGTATEVNYGYTF.

In DNA form, the CDR3 reads TGTGCCAGCAGCCAAGATGGCATTAAAGAGACCCAGTACTTC. Translated: CASSQDGIKETQYF. The V and J genes are TRBV14 and TRBJ2-5; D is unclear. Trimming stripped 0 bases from V and 3 bases from J, with 8 bases between. Looked up from germline, CDR1 is SGHDN and CDR2 is FVKESK. The CDR3 sequence is 14 residues long.

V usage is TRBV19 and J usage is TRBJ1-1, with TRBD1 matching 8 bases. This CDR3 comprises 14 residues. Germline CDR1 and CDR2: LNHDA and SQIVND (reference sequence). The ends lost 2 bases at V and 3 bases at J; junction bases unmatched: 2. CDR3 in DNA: TGTGCCAGTAGTATACACAGGGGGGACACTGAAGCTTTCTTT. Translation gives CASSIHRGDTEAFF.

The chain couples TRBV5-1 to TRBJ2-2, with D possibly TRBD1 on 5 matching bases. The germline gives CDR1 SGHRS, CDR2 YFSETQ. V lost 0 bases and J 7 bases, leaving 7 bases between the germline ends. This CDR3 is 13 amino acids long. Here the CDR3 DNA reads TGCGCCAGCAGCTTGGGGGGCCACGGGGAGCTGTTTTTT. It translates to CASSLGGHGELFF.

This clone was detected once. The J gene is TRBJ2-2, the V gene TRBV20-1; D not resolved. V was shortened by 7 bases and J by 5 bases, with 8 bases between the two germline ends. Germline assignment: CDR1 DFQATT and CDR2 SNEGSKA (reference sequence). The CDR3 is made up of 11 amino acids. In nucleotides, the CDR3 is TGCAGTGTTTCTAATACCGGGGAGCTGTTTTTT. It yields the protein CSVSNTGELFF.

The CDR3 DNA follows: TGTGCCAGCAGCGCCCCGGGACTAGCGGGGGGGCGCGCCGGGGAGCTGTTTTTT. Its translation: CASSAPGLAGGRAGELFF. The V gene is TRBV7-9, the J gene TRBJ2-2, with TRBD2 matching 16 bases. The CDR3 is 18 residues long. Germline V gives CDR1 SEHNR, CDR2 FQNEAQ (reference sequence). V lost 5 bases and J lost 6; bases outside the gene matches: 9.